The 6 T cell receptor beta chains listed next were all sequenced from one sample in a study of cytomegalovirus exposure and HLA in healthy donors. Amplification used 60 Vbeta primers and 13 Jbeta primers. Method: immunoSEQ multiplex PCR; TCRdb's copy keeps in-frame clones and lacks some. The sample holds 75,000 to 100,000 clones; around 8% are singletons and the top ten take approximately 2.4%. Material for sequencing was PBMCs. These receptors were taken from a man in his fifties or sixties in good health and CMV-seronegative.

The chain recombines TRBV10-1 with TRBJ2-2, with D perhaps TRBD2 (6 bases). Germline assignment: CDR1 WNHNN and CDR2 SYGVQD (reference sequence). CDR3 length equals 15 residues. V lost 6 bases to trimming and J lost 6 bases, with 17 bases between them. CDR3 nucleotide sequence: TGCGCCAGCAGCCCCGGGGGAGCCGCCTCCGGGGAGCTGTTTTTT. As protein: CASSPGGAASGELFF.

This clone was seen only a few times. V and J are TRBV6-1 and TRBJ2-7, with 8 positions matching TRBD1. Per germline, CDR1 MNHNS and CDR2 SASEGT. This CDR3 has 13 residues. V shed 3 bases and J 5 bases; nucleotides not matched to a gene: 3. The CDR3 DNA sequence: TGTGCCAGCAGTGACAGGGGGCCCCACGAGCAGTACTTC. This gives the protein CASSDRGPHEQYF.

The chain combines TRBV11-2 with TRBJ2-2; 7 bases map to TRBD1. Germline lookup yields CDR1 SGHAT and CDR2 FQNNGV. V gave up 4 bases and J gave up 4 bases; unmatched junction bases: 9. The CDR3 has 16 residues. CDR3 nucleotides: TGTGCCAGCAGCTCCGGACAGGCGAGGGCCACCGGGGAGCTGTTTTTT. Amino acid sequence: CASSSGQARATGELFF.

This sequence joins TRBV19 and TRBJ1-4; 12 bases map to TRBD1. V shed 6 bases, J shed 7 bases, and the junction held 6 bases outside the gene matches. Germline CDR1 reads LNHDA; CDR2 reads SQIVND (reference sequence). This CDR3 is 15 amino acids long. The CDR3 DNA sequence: TGTGCCAGTAGCCGGGGACAGGGGGCAAGTGAAAAACTGTTTTTT. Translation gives CASSRGQGASEKLFF. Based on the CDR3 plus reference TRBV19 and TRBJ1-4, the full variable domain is DGGITQSPKYLFRKEGQNVTLSCEQNLNHDAMYWYRQDPGQGLRLIYYSQIVNDFQKGDIAEGYSVSREKKESFPLTVTSAQKNPTAFYLCASSRGQGASEKLFFGSGTQLSVL.

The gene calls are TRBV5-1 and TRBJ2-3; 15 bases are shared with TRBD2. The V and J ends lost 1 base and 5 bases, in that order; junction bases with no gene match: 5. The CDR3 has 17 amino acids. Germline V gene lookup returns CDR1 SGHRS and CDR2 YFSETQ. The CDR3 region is CASSLPGTSGGKDTQYF. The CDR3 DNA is TGCGCCAGCAGCTTGCCAGGGACTAGCGGGGGGAAAGATACGCAGTATTTT.

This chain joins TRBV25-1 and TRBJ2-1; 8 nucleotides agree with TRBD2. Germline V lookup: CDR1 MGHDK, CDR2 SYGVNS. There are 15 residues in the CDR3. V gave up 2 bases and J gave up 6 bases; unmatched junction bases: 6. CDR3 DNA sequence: TGTGCCAGCAGTGAAAGCAGCGGGAGAATCAATGAGCAGTTCTTC. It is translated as CASSESSGRINEQFF. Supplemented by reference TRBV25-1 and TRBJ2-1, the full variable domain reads EADIYQTPRYLVIGTGKKITLECSQTMGHDKMYWYQQDPGMELHLIHYSYGVNSTEKGDLSSESTVSRIRTEHFPLTLESARPSHTSQYLCASSESSGRINEQFFGPGTRLTVL.